This T cell receptor beta chain was obtained from a study of CD8 T cells in Susac syndrome. Random hexamers were used to reverse transcribe an amount of roughly 0.5 to 1 ug RNA. From the immunoSEQ multiplex PCR reads, TCRdb called clonotypes with MiXCR, one entry per CDR3 protein. The sample has about 120,000 distinct CDR3 sequences, 94% seen once. Sequencing was performed on CD4+ T cells from PBMCs. The receptor was isolated from a human donor in good health.

CDR3 in amino acids: CASSFQGGAKETQYF. The CDR3 DNA reads as TGTGCCAGCAGTTTTCAAGGCGGAGCGAAAGAGACCCAGTACTTC. The chain employs TRBV12-3 or TRBV12-4 and TRBJ2-5; the D is unclear. This CDR3 has 15 residues. The V end was cut by 3 bases, the J end by 3 bases, with 14 bases between.